Listed below are T cell receptor beta chains from one sample, sequenced in a study of shared clonotypes between healthy human individuals. Clones were sequenced by immunoSEQ multiplex PCR, and TCRdb holds only the in-frame ones, with some missing. Among over 2,000,000 clones listed, around 95% were seen once. The source material was naive CD8+ T cells from PBMCs. The receptors here all came from a man aged 18 to 30 in good health. Some clones in this sample may be carry-over from other donors' samples. Both conserved end residues are part of each CDR3. D genes are given only for firm matches.

v_call	j_call	d_call	cdr3_aa	cdr3_nt
TRBV27	TRBJ2-6	TRBD1	CASSLRDSILSGANVLTF	TGTGCCAGCAGTTTGAGGGACAGCATCCTCTCTGGGGCCAACGTCCTGACTTTC
TRBV6-1	TRBJ2-2	-	CASSLGQRDTGELFF	TGTGCCAGCAGTTTAGGACAGCGCGACACCGGGGAGCTGTTTTTT
TRBV30	TRBJ1-1	-	CAWSHRSGNTEAFF	TGTGCCTGGTCCCATCGATCGGGGAACACTGAAGCTTTCTTT
TRBV7-9	TRBJ2-3	-	CASSGGWAVDTQYF	TGTGCCAGCTCTGGGGGATGGGCGGTCGATACGCAGTATTTT
TRBV9	TRBJ1-2	TRBD1	CASSPIQGAFGYTF	TGTGCCAGCAGCCCCATACAGGGGGCATTTGGCTACACCTTC
TRBV7-9	TRBJ2-7	TRBD1	CASSSVGTGLYEQYF	TGTGCCAGCAGCTCCGTCGGGACAGGTCTCTACGAGCAGTACTTC
TRBV6-1	TRBJ1-5	TRBD1	CASSEVSGGGYYQPQHF	TGTGCCAGCAGTGAAGTTTCGGGAGGGGGCTACTATCAGCCCCAGCATTTT
TRBV5-6	TRBJ2-1	TRBD2	CASSLVPSGSLEFF	TGTGCCAGCAGCTTGGTCCCTAGCGGGAGTCTCGAGTTCTTC
TRBV5-6	TRBJ2-7	TRBD1	CASSLGDRAPYYEQYF	TGTGCCAGCAGCTTAGGGGACAGGGCCCCCTACTACGAGCAGTACTTC
TRBV13	TRBJ1-3	TRBD1	CASSLETGVENTIYF	TGTGCCAGCAGCTTAGAAACAGGGGTGGAAAACACCATATATTTT
TRBV19	TRBJ2-7	TRBD1	CASSIASGTASYEQYF	TGTGCCAGTAGTATAGCCTCCGGGACAGCCTCCTACGAGCAGTACTTC
TRBV7-9	TRBJ2-7	TRBD1	CASSLGQGAYEQYF	TGTGCCAGCAGCTTAGGACAGGGGGCTTACGAGCAGTACTTC
TRBV30	TRBJ2-7	-	CAWSAGHQYEQYF	TGTGCCTGGAGCGCCGGACACCAGTACGAGCAGTACTTC
TRBV27	TRBJ2-7	TRBD1	CASSSVGTGTYEQYF	TGTGCCAGCAGTTCCGTTGGGACAGGGACCTACGAGCAGTACTTC
TRBV9	TRBJ2-5	-	CASSVGDPGDGGSYQETQYF	TGTGCCAGCAGCGTCGGGGACCCAGGGGATGGCGGGAGCTACCAAGAGACCCAGTACTTC
TRBV23-1	TRBJ2-7	TRBD1	CASSQLDRGMRYEQYF	TGCGCCAGCAGTCAATTGGACAGGGGGATGAGGTACGAGCAGTACTTC
TRBV5-6	TRBJ2-7	-	CASSPQGAYEQYF	TGTGCCAGCAGCCCCCAAGGCGCGTACGAGCAGTACTTC
TRBV4-1	TRBJ1-1	TRBD1	CASSRVDRVAEAFF	TGCGCCAGCAGCCGGGTCGACAGGGTCGCTGAAGCTTTCTTT
TRBV28	TRBJ1-2	TRBD1	CASSALRTGARGYTF	TGTGCCAGCAGTGCCCTAAGGACAGGGGCGAGAGGCTACACCTTC
TRBV9	TRBJ2-2	-	CASSGPTGELFF	TGTGCCAGCAGCGGACCAACCGGGGAGCTGTTTTTT
TRBV6-5	TRBJ1-1	-	CASSRGGALTEAFF	TGTGCCAGCAGTAGGGGGGGCGCATTGACTGAAGCTTTCTTT
TRBV7-8	TRBJ2-7	-	CASSSALGPEITSYEQYF	TGTGCCAGCAGCTCGGCGTTAGGGCCCGAGATCACCTCCTACGAGCAGTACTTC